This T cell receptor (beta chain) came from a study of CD4+ T cells in melanoma. Findings and caveats of the study: CD8+ T cell, macrophage and B cell function reportedly correlated with neoantigen-specific CD4+ T cells.

Trimming removed 0 bases at V and 0 bases at J, with 10 bases between. The germline V gene encodes CDR1 SGHDT and CDR2 YYEEEE. The CDR3 is 16 amino acids. Clones were read by immunoSEQ multiplex PCR, and TCRdb kept only the in-frame ones, dropping some. The sample records about 110,000 clones, around 92% being singletons. A remark on this clone: Its antigen is not known.

Sequencing used peripheral blood. The chain has TRBV5-6 and TRBJ2-1; D is uncertain. The TCR originated in a human donor with melanoma. CDR3 nucleotide sequence: TGTGCCAGCAGCTTGGATTGGGGAAGCTCCTACAATGAGCAGTTCTTC. Translation gives CASSLDWGSSYNEQFF.